The present TCR beta chain was sequenced within a study of blood T cell repertoires in COVID-19. Study details: Sites across the United States, Italy and Spain contributed samples from acute and convalescent COVID-19. The analysed material was cDNA or gDNA that came from T cells, B-cell-depleted T cells, or PBMCs.

This clone showed up just once. In the authors' methods: By means of reference gene primer amplification, nucleated cell counts were estimated. Profiling relied on immunoSEQ multiplex PCR, and the TCRdb table lists in-frame clones only, not all of them. D and trimming were read from the DNA, whereas the V and J calls and clone size are those reported in that table. The repertoire has about 240,000 clones, roughly nine tenths of them found once; the top ten carry around 5.9%. The CDR3 is 14 amino acids. The germline V gene encodes CDR1 SNHLY and CDR2 FYNNEI. Trimming shortened V by 8 bases and J by 10 bases, and 21 bases separated the two germline ends.

V usage is TRBV2 and J usage is TRBJ2-1, with unresolved D. The source is a man between 60 and 75 years old with acute or convalescent COVID-19. Sequencing was done on a sample of peripheral blood. CDR3: CASLRLAGSGEQFF. CDR3 nucleotides: TGTGCCAGCCTAAGGTTGGCCGGATCAGGCGAGCAGTTCTTC.